Below, 8 T cell receptor beta chains from the same sample are listed, as sequenced in a study of T cells after posttransplantation cyclophosphamide. Produced via immunoSEQ multiplex PCR; TCRdb's table is partial and in-frame only. The sample consists of 20,000 to 25,000 clones, about 76% of them appearing once. Sequences were obtained from memory CD4+ T cells sorted from PBMCs. Receptors originate from a woman aged 60-75 years in good health, CMV-negative, and a related stem cell transplant donor.

The gene calls are TRBV7-9 and TRBJ1-1, with TRBD1 matching 8 bases. Per the germline V gene, CDR1 is SEHNR and CDR2 is FQNEAQ (reference sequence). The length of the CDR3 is 18 residues. The ends lost 0 bases at V and 2 bases at J; junction bases unmatched: 11. DNA for the CDR3: TGTGCCAGCAGCTTAGCGGGAGGGCCACAGGGGGGAAACACTGAAGCTTTCTTT. It is translated as CASSLAGGPQGGNTEAFF. The full variable domain, in which reference TRBV7-9 and TRBJ1-1 provide the parts outside the CDR3, is DTGVSQNPRHKITKRGQNVTFRCDPISEHNRLYWYRQTLGQGPEFLTYFQNEAQLEKSRLLSDRFSAERPKGSFSTLEIQRTEQGDSAMYLCASSLAGGPQGGNTEAFFGQGTRLTVV.

The chain links TRBV27 to TRBJ2-7; a possible D gene is TRBD2 (7 bases). The CDR3 loop spans 17 amino acids. V was pared by 2 bases and J by 2 bases, with 19 bases between. Per germline, CDR1 MNHEY and CDR2 SMNVEV (reference sequence). CDR3 protein: CASSLGGRGARPYEQYF. CDR3 sequence (DNA): TGTGCCAGCAGTTTAGGGGGTCGGGGGGCCAGGCCCTACGAGCAGTACTTC.

This chain uses TRBV7-2 with TRBJ1-6; possible D gene TRBD1, 6 bases. Deletions cut 6 bases from V and 7 bases from J, with 16 bases between. CDR1 is SGHTA, CDR2 FQGNSA, per germline. The CDR3 is 15 amino acids. The CDR3 sequence: CASRFRTDFNSPLHF. The CDR3, as DNA: TGTGCCAGCAGATTCCGGACAGATTTCAATTCACCCCTCCACTTT.

The chain recombines TRBV7-3 with TRBJ2-2; 11 bases line up with TRBD2. Germline-derived CDR1 and CDR2 are SGHTA and FQGTGA. Trimming at V came to 2 bases and at J to 7 bases, leaving 0 bases not matched to a gene. The CDR3 loop spans 14 amino acids. The CDR3 spells CASSLGTSGGELFF. Here the CDR3 DNA reads TGTGCCAGCAGCTTAGGGACTAGCGGCGGGGAGCTGTTTTTT.

This clone counts as medium-sized (0.01 to 0.1%). V gene TRBV28 combines with J gene TRBJ2-7, with 7 nucleotides matching TRBD1. V shed 10 bases and J 3 bases; nucleotides not matched to a gene: 9. CDR3 length: 13 amino acids. Germline V gene sequence: CDR1 MDHEN, CDR2 SYDVKM. The CDR3 protein is CATQRQGGYEQYF. The DNA for the CDR3 is TGTGCCACCCAACGACAGGGCGGCTACGAGCAGTACTTC.

V gene TRBV4-2 combines with J gene TRBJ1-3; D ambiguous. Germline V gives CDR1 LGHNA, CDR2 YNFKEQ. The CDR3 consists of 14 residues. The ends were cut back, 1 base at V and 4 bases at J, with 8 bases in the middle. The CDR3 sequence is CASSQGYEGNTIYF. The CDR3 DNA reads TGTGCCAGCAGCCAAGGCTACGAAGGAAACACCATATATTTT.

This chain links TRBV6-4 with TRBJ2-2; TRBD1 is a possible D gene (6 bases). Germline CDR1 MRHNA, CDR2 SNTAGT. V was pared by 8 bases and J by 6 bases, with 16 bases between. The CDR3 has 14 amino acids. This CDR3 reads CASGDRFRSGELFF. DNA for the CDR3: TGTGCCAGCGGAGACAGGTTTCGGTCCGGGGAGCTGTTTTTT.

This clone came up once. The rearrangement links TRBV5-4 to TRBJ2-7, with D possibly TRBD1 on 5 matching bases. V lost 1 base and J 3 bases, leaving 8 bases between the germline ends. Germline V gene lookup returns CDR1 SGHNT and CDR2 YYREEE (reference sequence). The CDR3 length is 13 residues. CDR3 in amino acids: CASSLHTGYEQYF. As DNA, the CDR3 is TGTGCCAGCAGCTTGCACACAGGCTACGAGCAGTACTTC.